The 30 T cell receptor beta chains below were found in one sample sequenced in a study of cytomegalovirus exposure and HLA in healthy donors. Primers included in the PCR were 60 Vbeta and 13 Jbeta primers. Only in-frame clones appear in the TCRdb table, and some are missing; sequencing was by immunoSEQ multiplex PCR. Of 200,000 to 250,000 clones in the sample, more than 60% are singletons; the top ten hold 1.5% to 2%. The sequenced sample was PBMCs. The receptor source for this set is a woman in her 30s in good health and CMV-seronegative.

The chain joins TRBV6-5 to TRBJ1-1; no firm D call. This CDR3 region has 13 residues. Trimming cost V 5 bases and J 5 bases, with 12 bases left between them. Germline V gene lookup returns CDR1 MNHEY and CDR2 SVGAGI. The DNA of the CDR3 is TGTGCCAGCAGTCCCTCCGGAGGGACTGAAGCTTTCTTT. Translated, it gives CASSPSGGTEAFF.

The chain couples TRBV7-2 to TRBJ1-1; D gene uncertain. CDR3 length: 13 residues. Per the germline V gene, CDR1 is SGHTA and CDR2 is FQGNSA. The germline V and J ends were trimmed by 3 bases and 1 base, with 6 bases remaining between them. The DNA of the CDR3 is TGTGCCAGCAGCTTGGCCGAGAACACTGAAGCTTTCTTT. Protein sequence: CASSLAENTEAFF. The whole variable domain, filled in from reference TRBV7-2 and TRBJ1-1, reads GAGVSQSPSNKVTEKGKDVELRCDPISGHTALYWYRQSLGQGLEFLIYFQGNSAPDKSGLPSDRFSAERTGGSVSTLTIQRTQQEDSAVYLCASSLAENTEAFFGQGTRLTVV.

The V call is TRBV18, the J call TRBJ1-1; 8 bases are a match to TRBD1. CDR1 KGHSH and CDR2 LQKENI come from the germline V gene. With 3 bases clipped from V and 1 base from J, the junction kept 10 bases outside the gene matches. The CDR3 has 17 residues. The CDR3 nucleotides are TGTGCCAGCTCACCCATACGACAGGGGTTTGCGAACACTGAAGCTTTCTTT. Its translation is CASSPIRQGFANTEAFF.

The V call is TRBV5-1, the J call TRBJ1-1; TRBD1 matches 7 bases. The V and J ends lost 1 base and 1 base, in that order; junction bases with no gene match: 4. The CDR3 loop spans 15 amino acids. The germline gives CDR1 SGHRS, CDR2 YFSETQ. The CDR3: CASSLTTGPNTEAFF. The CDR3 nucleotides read TGCGCCAGCAGCTTGACGACAGGGCCGAACACTGAAGCTTTCTTT.

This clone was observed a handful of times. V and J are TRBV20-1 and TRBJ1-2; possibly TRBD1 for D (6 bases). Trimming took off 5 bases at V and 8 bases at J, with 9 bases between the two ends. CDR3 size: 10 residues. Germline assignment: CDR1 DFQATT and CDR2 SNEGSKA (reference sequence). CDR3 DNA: TGCAGTGCTGGAACAGGGGGCTACACCTTC. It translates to CSAGTGGYTF.

Here the CDR3 DNA reads TGTGCCAGTAGTAGGGGACAGCCGAATATTTTTATGAACACTGAAGCTTTCTTT. Translation: CASSRGQPNIFMNTEAFF. The V call is TRBV19, the J call TRBJ1-1; TRBD1 matches at 7 bases. Germline CDR1 is LNHDA and CDR2 is SQIVND (reference sequence). The CDR3 has 18 residues. V lost 4 bases and J lost 0; bases outside the gene matches: 14.

The CDR3 loop reads CASSLGQGGDEQYF. The CDR3 DNA reads TGTGCCAGCAGCTTAGGACAGGGGGGGGACGAGCAGTACTTC. The gene calls are TRBV13 and TRBJ2-7, with D possibly being TRBD1 (8 bases). Germline V gene data show CDR1 as PRHDT and CDR2 as FYEKMQ (reference sequence). The CDR3 is made up of 14 amino acids. V lost 0 bases and J 5 bases, leaving 11 bases between the germline ends. The full variable domain, its missing parts supplied by reference TRBV13 and TRBJ2-7, is AAGVIQSPRHLIKEKRETATLKCYPIPRHDTVYWYQQGPGQDPQFLISFYEKMQSDKGSIPDRFSAQQFSDYHSELNMSSLELGDSALYFCASSLGQGGDEQYFGPGTRLTVT.

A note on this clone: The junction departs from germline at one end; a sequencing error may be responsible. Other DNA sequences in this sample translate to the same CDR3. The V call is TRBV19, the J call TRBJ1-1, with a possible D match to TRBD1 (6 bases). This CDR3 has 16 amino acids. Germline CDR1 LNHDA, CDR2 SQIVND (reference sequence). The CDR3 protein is CASSRQAGVMNTEAFF. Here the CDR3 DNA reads TGTGCCAGTAGTAGACAGGCAGGTGTAATGAACACCGAAGCTTTCTTT.

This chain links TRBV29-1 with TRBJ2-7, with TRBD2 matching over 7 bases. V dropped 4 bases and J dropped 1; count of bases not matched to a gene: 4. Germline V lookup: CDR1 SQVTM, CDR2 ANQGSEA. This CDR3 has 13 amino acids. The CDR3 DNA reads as TGCAGCGTTGGCAAAGCGGGGTCCTACGAGCAGTACTTC. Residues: CSVGKAGSYEQYF.

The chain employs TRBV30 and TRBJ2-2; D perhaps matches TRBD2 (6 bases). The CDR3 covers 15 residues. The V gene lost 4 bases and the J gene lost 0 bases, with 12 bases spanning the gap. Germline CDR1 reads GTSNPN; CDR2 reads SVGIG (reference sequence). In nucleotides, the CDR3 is TGTGCCTGGACTTCGGGGGTCTCGAACACCGGGGAGCTGTTTTTT. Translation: CAWTSGVSNTGELFF.

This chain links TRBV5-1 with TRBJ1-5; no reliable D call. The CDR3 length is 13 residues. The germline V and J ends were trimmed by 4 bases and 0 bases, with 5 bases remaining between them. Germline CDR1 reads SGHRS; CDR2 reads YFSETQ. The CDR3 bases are TGCGCCAGCAGCGTATATAGCAATCAGCCCCAGCATTTT. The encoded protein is CASSVYSNQPQHF.

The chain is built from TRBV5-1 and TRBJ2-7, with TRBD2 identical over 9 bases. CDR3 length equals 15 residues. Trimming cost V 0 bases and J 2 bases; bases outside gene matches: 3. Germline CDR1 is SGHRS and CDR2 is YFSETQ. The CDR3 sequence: CASSLDPSGAYEQYF. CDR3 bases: TGCGCCAGCAGCTTGGATCCTAGCGGGGCCTACGAGCAGTACTTC.

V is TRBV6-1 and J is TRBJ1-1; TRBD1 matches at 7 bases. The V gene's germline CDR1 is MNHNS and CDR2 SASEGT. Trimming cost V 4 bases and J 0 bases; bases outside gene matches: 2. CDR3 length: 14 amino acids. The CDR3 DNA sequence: TGTGCCAGCAGTGGGGGACAGCTGAACACTGAAGCTTTCTTT. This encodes CASSGGQLNTEAFF.

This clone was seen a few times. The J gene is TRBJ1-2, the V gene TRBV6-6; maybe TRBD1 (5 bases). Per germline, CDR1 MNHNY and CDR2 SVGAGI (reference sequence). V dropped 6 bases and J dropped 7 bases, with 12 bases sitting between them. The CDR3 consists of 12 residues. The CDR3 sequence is CASSPGWGGYTF. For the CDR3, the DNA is TGTGCCAGCAGCCCAGGGTGGGGTGGCTACACCTTC.

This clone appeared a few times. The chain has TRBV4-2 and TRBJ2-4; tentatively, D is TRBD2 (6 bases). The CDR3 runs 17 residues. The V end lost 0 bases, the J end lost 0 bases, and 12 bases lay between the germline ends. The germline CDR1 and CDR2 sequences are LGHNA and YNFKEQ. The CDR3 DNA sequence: TGTGCCAGCAGCCAAGATTCGGAGGGGTTAGCCAAAAACATTCAGTACTTC. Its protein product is CASSQDSEGLAKNIQYF.

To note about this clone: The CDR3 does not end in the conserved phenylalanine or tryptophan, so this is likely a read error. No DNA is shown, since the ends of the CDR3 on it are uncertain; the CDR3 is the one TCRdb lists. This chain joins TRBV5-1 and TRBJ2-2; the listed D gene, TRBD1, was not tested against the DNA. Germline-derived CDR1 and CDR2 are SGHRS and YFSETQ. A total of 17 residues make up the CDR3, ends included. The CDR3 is CASSSQDSPANTGELLS.

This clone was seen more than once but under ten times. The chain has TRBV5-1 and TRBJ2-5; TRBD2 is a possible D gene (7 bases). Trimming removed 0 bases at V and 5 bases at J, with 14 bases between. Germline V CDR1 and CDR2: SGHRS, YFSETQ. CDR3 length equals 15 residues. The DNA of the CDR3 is TGCGCCAGCAGCTTGGGGGGGGGCCCTGAGGAGACCCAGTACTTC. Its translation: CASSLGGGPEETQYF.

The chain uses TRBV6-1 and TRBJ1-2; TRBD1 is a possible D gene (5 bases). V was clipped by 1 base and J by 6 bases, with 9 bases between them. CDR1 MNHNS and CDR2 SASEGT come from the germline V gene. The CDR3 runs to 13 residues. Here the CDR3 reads CASSEGGTHGYTF. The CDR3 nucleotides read TGTGCCAGCAGTGAAGGGGGGACTCATGGCTACACCTTC.

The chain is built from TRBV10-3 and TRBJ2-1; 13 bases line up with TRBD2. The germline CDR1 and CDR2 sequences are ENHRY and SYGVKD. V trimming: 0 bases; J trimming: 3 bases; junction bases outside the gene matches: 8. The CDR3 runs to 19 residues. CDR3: CAISESAVGLAGHYNEQFF. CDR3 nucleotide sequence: TGTGCCATCAGTGAGTCAGCGGTGGGACTAGCGGGGCACTACAATGAGCAGTTCTTC.

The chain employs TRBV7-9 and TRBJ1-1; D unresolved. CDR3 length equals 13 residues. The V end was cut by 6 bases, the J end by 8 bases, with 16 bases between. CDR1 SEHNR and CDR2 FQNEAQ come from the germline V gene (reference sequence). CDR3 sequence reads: CASSITIEHEAFF. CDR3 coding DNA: TGTGCCAGCAGTATAACAATCGAACACGAAGCTTTCTTT.

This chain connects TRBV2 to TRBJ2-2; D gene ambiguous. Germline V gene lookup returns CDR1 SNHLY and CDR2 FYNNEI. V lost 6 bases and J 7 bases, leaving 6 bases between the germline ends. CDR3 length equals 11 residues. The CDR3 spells CASRRDGELFF. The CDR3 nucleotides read TGTGCCAGCAGAAGAGACGGGGAGCTGTTTTTT. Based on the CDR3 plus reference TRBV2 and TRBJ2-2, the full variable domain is EPEVTQTPSHQVTQMGQEVILRCVPISNHLYFYWYRQILGQKVEFLVSFYNNEISEKSEIFDDQFSVERPDGSNFTLKIRSTKLEDSAMYFCASRRDGELFFGEGSRLTVL.

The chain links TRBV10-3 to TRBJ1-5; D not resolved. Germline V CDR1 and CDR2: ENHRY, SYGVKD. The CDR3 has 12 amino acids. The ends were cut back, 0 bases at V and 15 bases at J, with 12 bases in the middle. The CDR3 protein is CAISESTPIMHF. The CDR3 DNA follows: TGTGCCATCAGTGAGTCGACACCGATTATGCATTTT.

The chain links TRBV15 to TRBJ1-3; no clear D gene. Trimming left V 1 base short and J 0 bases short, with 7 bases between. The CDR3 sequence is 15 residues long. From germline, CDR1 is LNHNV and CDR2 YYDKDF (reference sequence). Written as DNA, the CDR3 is TGTGCCACCAGCAGAGTGAGCTACTCTGGAAACACCATATATTTT. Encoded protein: CATSRVSYSGNTIYF.

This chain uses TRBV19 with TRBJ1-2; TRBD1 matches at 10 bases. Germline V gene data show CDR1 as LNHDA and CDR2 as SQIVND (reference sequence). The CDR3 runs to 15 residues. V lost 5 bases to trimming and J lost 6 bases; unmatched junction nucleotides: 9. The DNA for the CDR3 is TGTGCCAGTAGTTTTGTGGGACAGGGGCCGAATGGCTACACCTTC. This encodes CASSFVGQGPNGYTF.

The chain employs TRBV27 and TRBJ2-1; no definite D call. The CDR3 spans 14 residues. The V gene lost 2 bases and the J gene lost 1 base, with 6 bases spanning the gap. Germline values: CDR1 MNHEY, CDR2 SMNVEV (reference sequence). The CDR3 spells CASSLQESYNEQFF. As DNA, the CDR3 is TGTGCCAGCAGTTTACAGGAATCCTACAATGAGCAGTTCTTC.

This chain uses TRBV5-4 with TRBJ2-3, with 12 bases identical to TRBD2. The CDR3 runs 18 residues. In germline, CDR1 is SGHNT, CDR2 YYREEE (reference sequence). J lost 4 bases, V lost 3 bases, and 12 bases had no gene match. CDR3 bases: TGTGCCAGCAGCTCCGCTAGCGGGGGGGCCATATTTGCAGATACGCAGTATTTT. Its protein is CASSSASGGAIFADTQYF.

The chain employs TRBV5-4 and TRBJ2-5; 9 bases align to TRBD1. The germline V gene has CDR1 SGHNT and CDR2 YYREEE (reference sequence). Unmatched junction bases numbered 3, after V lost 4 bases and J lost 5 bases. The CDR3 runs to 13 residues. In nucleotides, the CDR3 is TGTGCCAGCAGCCTTGACAGGGGGGAGACCCAGTACTTC. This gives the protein CASSLDRGETQYF.

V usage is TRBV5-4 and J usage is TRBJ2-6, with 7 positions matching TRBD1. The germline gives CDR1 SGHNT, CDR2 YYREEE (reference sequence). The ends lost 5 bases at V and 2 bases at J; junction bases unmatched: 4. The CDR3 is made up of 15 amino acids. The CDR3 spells CASREQGTGANVLTF. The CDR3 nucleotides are TGTGCCAGCAGGGAACAGGGGACTGGGGCCAACGTCCTGACTTTC.

CDR3 residues: CSVERAGNYEQYF. The CDR3 nucleotides are TGCAGCGTTGAAAGGGCAGGGAACTACGAGCAGTACTTC. This chain joins TRBV29-1 and TRBJ2-7, with D perhaps matching TRBD1 (5 bases). The CDR3 length is 13 residues. Trimming left V 2 bases short and J 3 bases short, with 11 bases between. The germline V gene has CDR1 SQVTM and CDR2 ANQGSEA.

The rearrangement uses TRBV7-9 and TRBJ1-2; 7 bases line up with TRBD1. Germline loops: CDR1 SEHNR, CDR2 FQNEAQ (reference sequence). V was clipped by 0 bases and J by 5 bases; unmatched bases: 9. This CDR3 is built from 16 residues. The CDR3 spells CASSLAEGATRYGYTF. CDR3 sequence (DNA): TGTGCCAGCAGCTTAGCGGAGGGGGCGACCCGTTATGGCTACACCTTC.